This TCR beta chain emerged from a study of blood T cells in healthy people across ages (dated by TCRdb to between 2015 and 2017). About the investigation overall: In model experiments, template switching captured roughly one uniquely barcoded TCR beta cDNA molecule for every two T cells. The donors were split into four age groups: young (average about 15 years), middle-aged (more than 35), aged (roughly 65) and long-lived (roughly 80). To track age-related changes in TCR beta repertoire diversity, the study relied on deep sequencing normalized with unique cDNA molecular identifiers. The study analyzed two additional independent replicas of 1 million unique cDNA reads from the same blood draw for two donors, one aged 18 to 30 and one aged 80 or older.

Beyond this particular receptor, the publication reports: Compared with the aged group, more naive CD4+ T cells, fewer expanded clones and increased TCR diversity were shown by the long-lived group, suggesting age selection. Observed TCR beta diversity per million T cells fell roughly linearly with age, and a significant reduction was already apparent by age about 38. Estimates of total diversity based on one million sequenced T cells were considered lower bounds and underestimates. Observed TCR beta diversity correlated strongly with the percentage of naive T cells measured by flow cytometry. Bulk unsorted PBMC profiling prevented conclusive comparison of naive and antigen-experienced compartments. Donor CMV infection status was unknown, potentially confounding age-related changes in expanded clonotypes.

Library preparation employed 5' RACE. Sequencing used an Illumina HiSeq 2500. A second PCR of roughly 7 to 12 cycles was performed with a sample-barcoded 5' primer and a J-beta primer mix. A unique molecular identifier was introduced onto each TCR beta cDNA molecule by a template-switch 5' adaptor carrying 12 random nucleotides. At least 3 million CDR3-containing paired-end reads were obtained from each sample. All of the RNA was converted into first-strand cDNA using the Mint cDNA synthesis kit, with a TRBC-specific oligonucleotide serving as the primer. After uracil-DNA glycosylase treatment, a first 18-cycle PCR used universal primers M1SS and BC2_uni_R on all cDNA. As for the original processing: Normalization of each sample was performed by random selection of 1 million high-quality reads, each carrying a distinct molecular identifier. Instead of being binned into consensus sequences, reads with shared molecular identifiers were discarded. CDR3 identification, clonotype clustering and error correction used MiTCR with a Q25 quality threshold and the strictest error-elimination algorithm. A nonparametric unseen species model with Euler transformation was used to estimate a lower bound on total TCR beta diversity. The public reads were run again by TCRdb, first through fastp at Q25 and then through MiXCR, and only productive beta chains were kept. Rows with a matching CDR3 protein are joined into one entry that keeps the most common DNA and genes. For this entry, the V and J calls and clone size follow TCRdb and not the study's own pipeline. Counted in this sample were approximately 780,000 distinct CDR3 sequences; 20% to 30% of them appeared once. The ten most abundant clones make up about 3% of the sample.

This clonotype was seen a few times. Its specific antigen is unknown. No base quality information exists; no much larger clone differs at one position. Counted from cysteine to phenylalanine, this CDR3 has 16 amino acids. The only DNA kept is the CDR3, 48 bases in frame from the first base. Trimming leaves V shorter by 4 bases and J shorter by 3 bases, with the junction holding 11 bases beyond the gene matches. Reading the germline V gene gives CDR1 KGHSH and CDR2 LQKENI. The 39 donors, aged roughly 6 to 100 years, were systemically healthy Caucasian individuals from Russia. About 10 milliliters of peripheral blood were collected from each donor into EDTA-treated Vacutainer tubes. Ficoll-Paque density-gradient centrifugation was used to isolate PBMCs, with at least 6.5 million per sample. Trizol reagent was used to extract total RNA from the PBMCs, yielding at least 6 micrograms per sample. The percentages of naive CD45RAhigh/CD27high T cells were determined by flow cytometry on a PBMC aliquot from every donor.

This sample also appeared in a second study, on T cells of mothers and their children. Reported in the second study: Nine systemically healthy Caucasian individuals, comprising three mothers and their six children, were included as donors. cDNA synthesis consumed the entire amount of extracted RNA, loaded at approximately 1.6 ug RNA in each 15 ul reaction. Sample barcodes and 2-4 random nucleotides were added via the M1S primer in the second PCR. Over 8 million TCR beta CDR3 reads came from each mother, compared with a few million reads from each child. In both related and unrelated pairs, thymic selection shapes the output of TCR recombination in a similar way, with inherited differences having only a minor effect. Normalized repertoire overlap was always found to be slightly, but never significantly, higher in related mother-child pairs than in unrelated mother-child pairs. No persistent microchimeric T cell clones were detected, at a sensitivity of approximately 100 clones per million clonotypes. Deep NGS was used in the study to compare the TCR beta repertoires of mothers and children and to look for features that separate related mother-child pairs from unrelated individuals. On average, the children were roughly 12 +/- 4 years old, while the mothers were approximately 40 +/- 4 years old. After adapter ligation was performed with NEBNext reagents, the libraries were sequenced on an Illumina HiSeq 2000 with 100+100 nt paired-end reads. To avoid cross-contamination, the mother libraries and the child libraries were prepared a month apart and sequenced in separate runs. For each donor, between about 450,000 and 2,300,000 distinct TCR beta clonotypes were identified. Naive TCR beta clonotypes were estimated from low-frequency clonotypes matched to each donor's FACS-determined naive share, without sorting.

The rearranged chain carries TRBV18 and TRBJ1-1; 7 central bases correspond to TRBD1. The source of this sequence is a boy between 10 and 17 years old in good health. Sequencing was done on a sample of blood. The CDR3 loop reads CASSLHRGGWDTEAFF. At the DNA level, the sequence is TGTGCCAGCTCACTACACAGGGGAGGATGGGACACTGAAGCTTTCTTT.